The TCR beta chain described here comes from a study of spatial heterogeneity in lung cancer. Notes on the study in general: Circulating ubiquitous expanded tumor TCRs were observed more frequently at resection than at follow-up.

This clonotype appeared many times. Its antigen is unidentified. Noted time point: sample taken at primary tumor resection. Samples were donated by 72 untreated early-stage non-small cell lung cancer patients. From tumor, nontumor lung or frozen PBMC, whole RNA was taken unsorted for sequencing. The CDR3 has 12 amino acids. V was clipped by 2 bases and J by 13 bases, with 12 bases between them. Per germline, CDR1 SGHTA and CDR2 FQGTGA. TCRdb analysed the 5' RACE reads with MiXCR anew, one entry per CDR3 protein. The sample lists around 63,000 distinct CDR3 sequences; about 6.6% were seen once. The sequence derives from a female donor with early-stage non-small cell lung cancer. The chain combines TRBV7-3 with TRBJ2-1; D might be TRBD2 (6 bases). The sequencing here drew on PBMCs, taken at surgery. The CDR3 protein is CASSLGAGIQFF. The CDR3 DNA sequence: TGTGCCAGCAGCTTAGGGGCGGGAATTCAGTTCTTC.